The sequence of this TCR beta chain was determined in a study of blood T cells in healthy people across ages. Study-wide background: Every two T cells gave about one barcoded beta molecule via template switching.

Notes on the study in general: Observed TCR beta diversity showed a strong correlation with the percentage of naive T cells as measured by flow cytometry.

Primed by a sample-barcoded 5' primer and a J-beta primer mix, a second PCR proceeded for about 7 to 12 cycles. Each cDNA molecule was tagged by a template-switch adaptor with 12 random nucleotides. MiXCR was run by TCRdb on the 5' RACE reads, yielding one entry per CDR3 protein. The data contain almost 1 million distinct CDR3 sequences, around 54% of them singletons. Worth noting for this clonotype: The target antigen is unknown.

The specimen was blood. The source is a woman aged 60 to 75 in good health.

The CDR3 reads CASSYWTGPHYGYTF. The CDR3 DNA is TGTGCCAGCAGTTACTGGACAGGGCCTCACTATGGCTACACCTTC. This chain links TRBV6-2 or TRBV6-3 with TRBJ1-2; 8 bases fit TRBD1. Trimming at V came to 1 base and at J to 3 bases, leaving 4 bases not matched to a gene. Germline V gene sequence: CDR1 MNHEY, CDR2 SVGEGT. The CDR3 sequence is 15 residues long.